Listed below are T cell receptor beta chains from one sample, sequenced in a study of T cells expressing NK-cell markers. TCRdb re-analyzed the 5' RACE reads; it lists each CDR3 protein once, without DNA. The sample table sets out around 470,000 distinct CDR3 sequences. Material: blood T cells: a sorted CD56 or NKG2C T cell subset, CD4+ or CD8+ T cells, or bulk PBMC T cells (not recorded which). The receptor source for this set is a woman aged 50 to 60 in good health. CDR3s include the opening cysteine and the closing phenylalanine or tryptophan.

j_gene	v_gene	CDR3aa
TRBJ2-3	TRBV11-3	CASSSAGGSTDTQYF
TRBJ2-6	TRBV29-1	CSVFPAGGANVLTF
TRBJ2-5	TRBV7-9	CASSADRGETQYF
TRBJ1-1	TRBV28	CASSGGVEDTEAFF
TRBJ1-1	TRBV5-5	CASSFMTAPNTEAFF
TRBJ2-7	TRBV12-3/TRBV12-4	CASSLVGRTGRRVSYEQYF
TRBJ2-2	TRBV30	CASSRTSSSTGELFF
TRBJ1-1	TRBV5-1	CASSFIAEGAEAFF
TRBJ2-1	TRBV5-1	CASSLGGGLGVFF
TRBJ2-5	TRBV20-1	CSARVTGATETQYF
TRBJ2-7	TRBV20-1	CSARTTSGPYEQYF
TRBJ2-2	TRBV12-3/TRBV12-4	CASSFWDLKNTGELFF